The text below deals with one T cell receptor (beta chain). Produced via immunoSEQ multiplex PCR; TCRdb's table is partial and in-frame only. The data hold 71,000 or so clones, with around 86% observed a single time. These data belong to a study of OX40 agonist ivuxolimab in advanced cancers. V shed 0 bases, J shed 4 bases, and the junction held 4 bases outside the gene matches. Germline V gene sequence: CDR1 SGDLS, CDR2 YYNGEE. This CDR3 spans 15 amino acids. This clonotype was obtained from an adult with an advanced solid tumor such as melanoma, head and neck, liver or kidney cancer. The sequencing used CD4+ or CD8+ T cells sorted from blood, collected in a trial of the OX40 agonist ivuxolimab. The V gene is TRBV9, the J gene TRBJ2-1; TRBD2 matches 7 bases. The CDR3 coding sequence is TGTGCCAGCAGCGTAGCTTCTAGCGGATACAATGAGCAGTTCTTC. The encoded protein is CASSVASSGYNEQFF.